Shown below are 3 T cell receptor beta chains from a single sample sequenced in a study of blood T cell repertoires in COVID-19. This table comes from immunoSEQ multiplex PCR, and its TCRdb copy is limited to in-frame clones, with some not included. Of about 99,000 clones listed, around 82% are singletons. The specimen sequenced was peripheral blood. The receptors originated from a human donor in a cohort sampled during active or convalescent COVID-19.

The CDR3 nucleotides read TGTGCCAGCAGCTTGCAGGGGTCCAGCTCCTACGAGCAGTACTTC. This sequence encodes CASSLQGSSSYEQYF. The chain employs TRBV5-5 and TRBJ2-7; possibly TRBD1 for D (6 bases). Germline V lookup: CDR1 SGHKS, CDR2 YYEKEE (reference sequence). This CDR3 has 15 residues. V lost 1 base and J 0 bases, leaving 11 bases between the germline ends.

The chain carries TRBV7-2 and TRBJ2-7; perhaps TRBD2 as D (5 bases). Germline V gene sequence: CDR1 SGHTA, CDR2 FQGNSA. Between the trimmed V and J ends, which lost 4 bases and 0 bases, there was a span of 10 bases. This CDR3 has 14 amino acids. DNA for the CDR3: TGTGCCAGCAGCTCGGACTCCAACTCCTACGAGCAGTACTTC. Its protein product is CASSSDSNSYEQYF.

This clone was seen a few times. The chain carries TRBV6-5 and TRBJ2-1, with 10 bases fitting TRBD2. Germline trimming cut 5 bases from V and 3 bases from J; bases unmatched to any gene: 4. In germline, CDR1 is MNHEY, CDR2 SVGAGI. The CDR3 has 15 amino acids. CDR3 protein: CASSPKRGGYNEQFF. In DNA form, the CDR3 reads TGTGCCAGCAGTCCCAAGCGGGGGGGCTACAATGAGCAGTTCTTC.